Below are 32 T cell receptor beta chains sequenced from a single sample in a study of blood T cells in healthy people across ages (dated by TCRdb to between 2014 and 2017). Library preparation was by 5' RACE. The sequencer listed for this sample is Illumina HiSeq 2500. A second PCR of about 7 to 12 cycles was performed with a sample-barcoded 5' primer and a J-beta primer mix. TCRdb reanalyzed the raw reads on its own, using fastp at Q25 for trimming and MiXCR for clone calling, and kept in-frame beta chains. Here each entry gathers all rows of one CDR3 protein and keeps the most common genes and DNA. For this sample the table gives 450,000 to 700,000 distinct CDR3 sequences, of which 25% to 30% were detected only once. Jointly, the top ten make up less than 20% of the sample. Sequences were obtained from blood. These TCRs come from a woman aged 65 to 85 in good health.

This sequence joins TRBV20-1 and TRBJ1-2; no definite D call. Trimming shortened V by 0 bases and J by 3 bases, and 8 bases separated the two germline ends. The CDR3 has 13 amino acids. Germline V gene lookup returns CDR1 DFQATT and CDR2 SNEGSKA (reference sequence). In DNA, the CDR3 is TGCAGTGCTAGAGATTACGCGCACTATGGCTACACCTTC. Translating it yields CSARDYAHYGYTF.

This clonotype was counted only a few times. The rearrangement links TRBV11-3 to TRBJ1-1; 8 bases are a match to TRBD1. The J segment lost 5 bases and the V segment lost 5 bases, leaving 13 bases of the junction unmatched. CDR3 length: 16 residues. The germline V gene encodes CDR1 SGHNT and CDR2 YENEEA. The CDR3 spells CASSGSSGGGGTEAFF. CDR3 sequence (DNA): TGTGCCAGCAGCGGCTCCTCAGGGGGCGGTGGAACTGAAGCTTTCTTT. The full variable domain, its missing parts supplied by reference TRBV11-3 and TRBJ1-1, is EAGVVQSPRYKIIEKKQPVAFWCNPISGHNTLYWYLQNLGQGPELLIRYENEEAVDDSQLPKDRFSAERLKGVDSTLKIQPAELGDSAVYLCASSGSSGGGGTEAFFGQGTRLTVV.

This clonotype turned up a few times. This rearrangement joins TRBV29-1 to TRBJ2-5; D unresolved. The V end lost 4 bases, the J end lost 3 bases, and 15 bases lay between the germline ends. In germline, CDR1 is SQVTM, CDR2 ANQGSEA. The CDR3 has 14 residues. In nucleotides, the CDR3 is TGCAGCGTTGGCGAAACGGGCGGTGAAGAGACCCAGTACTTC. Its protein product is CSVGETGGEETQYF.

The CDR3 is CASSLKAGGAIANYGYTF. The DNA for the CDR3 is TGTGCCAGCAGCTTGAAGGCGGGGGGGGCTATAGCTAACTATGGCTACACCTTC. This rearrangement joins TRBV7-2 to TRBJ1-2; possible D gene TRBD1, 6 bases. Germline V lookup: CDR1 SGHTA, CDR2 FQGNSA. This CDR3 contains 18 residues. V lost 3 bases to trimming and J lost 0 bases, with 20 bases between them.

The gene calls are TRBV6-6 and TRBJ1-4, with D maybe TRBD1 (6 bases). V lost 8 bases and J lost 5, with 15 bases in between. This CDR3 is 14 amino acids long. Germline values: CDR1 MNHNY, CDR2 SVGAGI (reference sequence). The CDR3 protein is CASSLKGENEKLFF. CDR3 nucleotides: TGTGCCAGCTCGCTAAAGGGGGAAAATGAAAAACTGTTTTTT.

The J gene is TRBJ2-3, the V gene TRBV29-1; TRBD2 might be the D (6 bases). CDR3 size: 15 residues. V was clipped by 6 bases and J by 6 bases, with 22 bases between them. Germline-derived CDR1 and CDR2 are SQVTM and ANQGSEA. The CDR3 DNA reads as TGCAGCGTCCGAGGGCTAGCGAGGGGTGGCGATACGCAGTATTTT. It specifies CSVRGLARGGDTQYF.

The CDR3 DNA reads TGTGCCAGCAGCTTAGCTTTGACTTCTTGGGTGGGGGGCAAAAACATTCAGTACTTC. Translation: CASSLALTSWVGGKNIQYF. The chain couples TRBV7-8 to TRBJ2-4, with D possibly being TRBD2 (6 bases). CDR1 is SGHVS and CDR2 is FQNEAQ in the germline V gene. The CDR3 has 19 amino acids. V lost 0 bases and J lost 3, with 21 bases in between.

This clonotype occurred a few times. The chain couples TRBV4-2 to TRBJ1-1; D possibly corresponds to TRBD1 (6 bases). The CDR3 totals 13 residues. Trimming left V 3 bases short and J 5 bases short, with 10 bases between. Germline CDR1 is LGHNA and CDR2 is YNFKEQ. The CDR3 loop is CASSHRGGTEAFF. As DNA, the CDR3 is TGTGCCAGCAGCCATCGAGGGGGAACTGAAGCTTTCTTT.

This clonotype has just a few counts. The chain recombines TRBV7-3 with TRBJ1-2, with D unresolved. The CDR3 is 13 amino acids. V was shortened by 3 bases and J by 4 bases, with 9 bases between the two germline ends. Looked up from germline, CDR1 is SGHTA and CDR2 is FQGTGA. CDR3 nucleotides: TGTGCCAGCAGCTTTCGGCGTGGCTATGGCTACACCTTC. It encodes CASSFRRGYGYTF.

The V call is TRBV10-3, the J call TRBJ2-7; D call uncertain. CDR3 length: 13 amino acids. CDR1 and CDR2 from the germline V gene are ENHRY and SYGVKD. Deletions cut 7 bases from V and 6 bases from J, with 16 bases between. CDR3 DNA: TGTGCCATCATGGGCGCCTCGTCCGCCGAGCAGTACTTC. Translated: CAIMGASSAEQYF.

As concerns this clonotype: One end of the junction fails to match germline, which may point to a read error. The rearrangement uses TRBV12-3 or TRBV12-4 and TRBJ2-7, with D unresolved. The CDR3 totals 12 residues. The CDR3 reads CASSLAHHQVNF. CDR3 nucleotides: TGTGCCAGCAGTTTAGCGCATCACCAAGTAAACTTC.

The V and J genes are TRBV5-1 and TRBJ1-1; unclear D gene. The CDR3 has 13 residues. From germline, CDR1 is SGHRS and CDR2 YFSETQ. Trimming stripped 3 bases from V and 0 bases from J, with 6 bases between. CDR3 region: CASSWEMNTEAFF. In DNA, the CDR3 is TGCGCCAGCAGCTGGGAAATGAACACTGAAGCTTTCTTT.

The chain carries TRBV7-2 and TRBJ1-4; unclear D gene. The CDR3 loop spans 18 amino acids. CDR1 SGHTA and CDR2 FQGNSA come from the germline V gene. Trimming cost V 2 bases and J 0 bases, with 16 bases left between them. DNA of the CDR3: TGTGCCAGCAGCTTATATTCAGTCATCTCAGCAACTAATGAAAAACTGTTTTTT. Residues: CASSLYSVISATNEKLFF.

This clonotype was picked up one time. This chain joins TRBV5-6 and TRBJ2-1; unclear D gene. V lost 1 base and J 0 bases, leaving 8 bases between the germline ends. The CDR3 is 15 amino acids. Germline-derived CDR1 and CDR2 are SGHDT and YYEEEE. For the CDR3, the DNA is TGTGCCAGCAGCTTGAACATAGCCTCCTACAATGAGCAGTTCTTC. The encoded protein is CASSLNIASYNEQFF.

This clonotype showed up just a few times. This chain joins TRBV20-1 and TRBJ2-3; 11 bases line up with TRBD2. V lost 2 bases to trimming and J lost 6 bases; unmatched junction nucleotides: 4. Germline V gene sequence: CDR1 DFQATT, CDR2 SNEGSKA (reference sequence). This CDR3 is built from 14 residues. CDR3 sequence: CSARLAGGGDTQYF. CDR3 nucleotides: TGCAGTGCTAGACTAGCGGGGGGTGGGGATACGCAGTATTTT.

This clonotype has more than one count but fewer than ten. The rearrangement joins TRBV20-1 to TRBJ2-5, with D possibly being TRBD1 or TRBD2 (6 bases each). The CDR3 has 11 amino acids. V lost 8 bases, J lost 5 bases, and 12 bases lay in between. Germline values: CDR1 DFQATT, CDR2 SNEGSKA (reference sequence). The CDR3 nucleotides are TGCAGTAGGTGGAGGGGGGAGACCCAGTACTTC. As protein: CSRWRGETQYF.

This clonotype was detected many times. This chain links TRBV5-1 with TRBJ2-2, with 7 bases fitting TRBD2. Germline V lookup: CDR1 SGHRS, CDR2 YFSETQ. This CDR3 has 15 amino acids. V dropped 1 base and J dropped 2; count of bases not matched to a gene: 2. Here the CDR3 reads CASSLSGINTGELFF. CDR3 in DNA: TGCGCCAGCAGCTTGAGCGGGATAAACACCGGGGAGCTGTTTTTT.

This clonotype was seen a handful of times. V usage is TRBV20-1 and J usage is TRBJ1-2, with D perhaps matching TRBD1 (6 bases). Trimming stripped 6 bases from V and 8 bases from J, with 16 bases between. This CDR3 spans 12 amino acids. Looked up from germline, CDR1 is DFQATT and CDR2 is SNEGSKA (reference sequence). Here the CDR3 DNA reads TGCAGTGCCCCAGGGGAATATGGGGGCTACACCTTC. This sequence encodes CSAPGEYGGYTF.

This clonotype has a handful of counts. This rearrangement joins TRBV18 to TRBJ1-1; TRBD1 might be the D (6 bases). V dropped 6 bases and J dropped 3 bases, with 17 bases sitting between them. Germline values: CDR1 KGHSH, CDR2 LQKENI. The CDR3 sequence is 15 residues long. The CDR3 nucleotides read TGTGCCAGCTCGACCAGGGCAGAGGGGGACACTGAAGCTTTCTTT. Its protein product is CASSTRAEGDTEAFF.

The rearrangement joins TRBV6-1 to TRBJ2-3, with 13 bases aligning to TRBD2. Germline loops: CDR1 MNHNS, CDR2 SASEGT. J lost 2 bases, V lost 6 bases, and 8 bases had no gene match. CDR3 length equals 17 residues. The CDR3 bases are TGTGCCAGCAGACTCCAACTAGCGGGGGGGATCACAGATACGCAGTATTTT. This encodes CASRLQLAGGITDTQYF.

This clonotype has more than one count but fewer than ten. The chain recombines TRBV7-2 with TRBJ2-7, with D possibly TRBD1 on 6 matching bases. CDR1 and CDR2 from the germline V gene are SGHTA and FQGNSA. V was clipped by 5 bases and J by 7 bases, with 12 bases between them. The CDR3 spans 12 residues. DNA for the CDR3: TGTGCCAGCAGCCTTACAGGGCGTGAGCAGTACTTC. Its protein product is CASSLTGREQYF.

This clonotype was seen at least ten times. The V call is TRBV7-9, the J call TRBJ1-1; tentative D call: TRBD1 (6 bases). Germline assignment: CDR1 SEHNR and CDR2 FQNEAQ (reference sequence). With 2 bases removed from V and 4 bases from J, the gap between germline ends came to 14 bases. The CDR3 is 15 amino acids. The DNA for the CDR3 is TGTGCCAGCAGCTTAATGAGTGGGGGCTTCACTGAAGCTTTCTTT. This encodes CASSLMSGGFTEAFF.

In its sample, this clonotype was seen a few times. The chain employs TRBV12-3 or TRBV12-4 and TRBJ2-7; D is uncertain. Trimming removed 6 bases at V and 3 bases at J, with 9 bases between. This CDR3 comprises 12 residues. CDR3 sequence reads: CASSSQIYEQYF. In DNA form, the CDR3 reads TGTGCCAGCAGCTCTCAAATCTACGAGCAGTACTTC.

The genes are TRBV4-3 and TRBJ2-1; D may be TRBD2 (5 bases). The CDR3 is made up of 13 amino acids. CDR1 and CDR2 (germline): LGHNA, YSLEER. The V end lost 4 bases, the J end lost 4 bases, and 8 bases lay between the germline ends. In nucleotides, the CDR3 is TGCGCCAGCAGCCGACTAATTTACAATGAGCAGTTCTTC. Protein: CASSRLIYNEQFF.

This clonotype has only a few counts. CDR3 region: CASSQEIAGSYGYTF. In DNA, the CDR3 is TGTGCCAGCAGCCAAGAGATCGCGGGGTCCTATGGCTACACCTTC. This chain links TRBV3-1 with TRBJ1-2; D gene ambiguous. This CDR3 region has 15 residues. V lost 0 bases, J lost 4 bases, and 12 bases lay in between. CDR1 and CDR2 (germline): LGHDT, YNNKEL (reference sequence). The full variable domain, with the rest looked up from reference TRBV3-1 and TRBJ1-2, is DTAVSQTPKYLVTQMGNDKSIKCEQNLGHDTMYWYKQDSKKFLKIMFSYNNKELIINETVPNRFSPKSPDKAHLNLHINSLELGDSAVYFCASSQEIAGSYGYTFGSGTRLTVV.

CDR3 loop: CASKVRSGNTIYF. The CDR3 DNA reads TGCGCCAGCAAAGTGAGGTCTGGAAACACCATATATTTT. This chain links TRBV10-2 with TRBJ1-3; the D is unclear. Deletions cut 7 bases from V and 1 base from J, with 8 bases between. CDR3 length: 13 residues. Germline loops: CDR1 WSHSY, CDR2 SAAADI.

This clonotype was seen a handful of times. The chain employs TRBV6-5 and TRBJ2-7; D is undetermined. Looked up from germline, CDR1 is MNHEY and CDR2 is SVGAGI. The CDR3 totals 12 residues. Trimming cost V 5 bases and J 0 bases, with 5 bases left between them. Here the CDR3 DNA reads TGTGCCAGCAGTGAAAACTCCTACGAGCAGTACTTC. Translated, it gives CASSENSYEQYF.

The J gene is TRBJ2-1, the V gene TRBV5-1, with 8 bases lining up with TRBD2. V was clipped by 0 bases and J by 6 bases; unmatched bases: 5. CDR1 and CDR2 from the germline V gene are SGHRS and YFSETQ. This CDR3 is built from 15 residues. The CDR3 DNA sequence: TGCGCCAGCAGCTTGGAACGCGGGGGGTTCAATGAGCAGTTCTTC. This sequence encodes CASSLERGGFNEQFF. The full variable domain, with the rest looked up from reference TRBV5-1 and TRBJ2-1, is KAGVTQTPRYLIKTRGQQVTLSCSPISGHRSVSWYQQTPGQGLQFLFEYFSETQRNKGNFPGRFSGRQFSNSRSEMNVSTLELGDSALYLCASSLERGGFNEQFFGPGTRLTVL.

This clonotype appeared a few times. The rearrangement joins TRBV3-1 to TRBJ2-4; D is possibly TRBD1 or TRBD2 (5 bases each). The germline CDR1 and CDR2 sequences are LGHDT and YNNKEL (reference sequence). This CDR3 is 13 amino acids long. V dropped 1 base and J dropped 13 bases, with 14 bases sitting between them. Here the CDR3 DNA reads TGTGCCAGCAGCCAAGTCCCTGGGGGATTGCAGTACTTC. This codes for CASSQVPGGLQYF. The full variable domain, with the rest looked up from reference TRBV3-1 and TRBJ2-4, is DTAVSQTPKYLVTQMGNDKSIKCEQNLGHDTMYWYKQDSKKFLKIMFSYNNKELIINETVPNRFSPKSPDKAHLNLHINSLELGDSAVYFCASSQVPGGLQYFGAGTRLSVL.

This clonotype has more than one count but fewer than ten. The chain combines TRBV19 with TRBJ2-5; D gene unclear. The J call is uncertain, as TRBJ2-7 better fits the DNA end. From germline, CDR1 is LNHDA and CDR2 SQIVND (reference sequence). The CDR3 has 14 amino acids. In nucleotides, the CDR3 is TGTGCCAGTAGTATTTCGGGTCCGTCCTACGAGCAGTACTTC. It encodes CASSISGPSYEQYF.

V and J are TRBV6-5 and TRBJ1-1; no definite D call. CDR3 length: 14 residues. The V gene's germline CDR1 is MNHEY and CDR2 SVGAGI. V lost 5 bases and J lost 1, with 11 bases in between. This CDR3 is CASSLQRANTEAFF. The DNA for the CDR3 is TGTGCCAGCAGTCTCCAGCGGGCGAACACTGAAGCTTTCTTT.

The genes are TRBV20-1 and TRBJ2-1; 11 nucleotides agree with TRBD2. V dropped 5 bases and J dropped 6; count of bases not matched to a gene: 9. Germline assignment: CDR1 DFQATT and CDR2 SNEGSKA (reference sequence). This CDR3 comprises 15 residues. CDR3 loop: CSAYQLAGVGNEQFF. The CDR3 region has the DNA TGCAGTGCTTACCAACTAGCGGGAGTTGGCAATGAGCAGTTCTTC.